Listed below are T cell receptor beta chains from one sample, sequenced in a study of spatial heterogeneity in lung cancer. One entry per CDR3 protein, called by TCRdb with MiXCR from the 5' RACE reads. The data contain 1,300 to 1,500 distinct CDR3 sequences, around 15% of them singletons. Sequenced here: lung tumor tissue, sampled at surgery. These TCRs come from a male donor with early-stage non-small cell lung cancer. Each CDR3 is given with its conserved first and last residue. Each record gives: clone size, V gene, J gene, D gene, CDR3 DNA, CDR3 protein. The D gene is left open where the match is weak. Expanded clones get a size class; other rows say once, few or many, or leave the size out.

large	TRBV2	TRBJ1-5	TRBD1	TGTGCCAGCATTCTGAGACAGGGGCCCAATCAGCCCCAGCATTTT	CASILRQGPNQPQHF
few	TRBV7-2	TRBJ2-3	-	TGTGCCAGCAGCTTATACACAGGAGCAGATACGCAGTATTTT	CASSLYTGADTQYF
-	TRBV7-3	TRBJ1-1	-	TGTGCCAGCAGCCTTACACAGAACACTGAAGCTTTCTTT	CASSLTQNTEAFF
few	TRBV12-3/TRBV12-4	TRBJ2-3	-	TGTGCCAGCAGTCCCGGACACCCAACAGATACGCAGTATTTT	CASSPGHPTDTQYF
medium-sized	TRBV20-1	TRBJ1-1	TRBD1	TGCAGTGCTAGGTCCGGGACAGGGGACACTGAAGCTTTCTTT	CSARSGTGDTEAFF
large	TRBV30	TRBJ2-5	-	TGTGCAGCTCGATTTGGGCTGAGGTCCGACGGGGAGACCCAGTACTTC	CAARFGLRSDGETQYF
large	TRBV28	TRBJ2-1	-	TGTGCCAGCAGACTAGCCCAAGGTTACAATGAGCAGTTCTTC	CASRLAQGYNEQFF
large	TRBV9	TRBJ2-2	-	TGTGCCAGCAGCGTAGGCGGAAACGCGAACACCGGGGAGCTGTTTTTT	CASSVGGNANTGELFF
-	TRBV12-3/TRBV12-4	TRBJ1-1	-	TGTGCCAGCAGGGGGACCGGGGAGGTCGCTTTCTTT	CASRGTGEVAFF
medium-sized	TRBV2	TRBJ1-5	-	TGTGCCAGCAGTGAAAGGGCTAGAGGGGCGATCGATCAGCCCCAGCATTTT	CASSERARGAIDQPQHF
-	TRBV15	TRBJ2-3	-	TGTGCCACCAGCAGACGACGGGGCAGGTCTAGCACAGATACGCAGTATTTT	CATSRRRGRSSTDTQYF
-	TRBV19	TRBJ2-2	-	TGTGCCAGTATCGAGAACAGGGCGTGGAAGGACACCGGGGAGCTGTTTTTT	CASIENRAWKDTGELFF
-	TRBV30	TRBJ1-1	-	TGTGCCTGGAGTGTACTTACGGGGAACACTGAAGCTTTCTTT	CAWSVLTGNTEAFF
large	TRBV5-1	TRBJ2-3	-	TGCGCCAGCAGGGGGCAAATGGGGTCAGATACGCAGTATTTT	CASRGQMGSDTQYF
-	TRBV20-1	TRBJ2-7	TRBD2	TGCAGTGCTAGTGGGGGACTAGCTAGGAGCTCCTACGAGCAGTACTTC	CSASGGLARSSYEQYF
medium-sized	TRBV5-1	TRBJ2-7	TRBD1	TGCGCCAGCAGCCCCGGGACAGGGAGGTCCGAGCAGTACTTC	CASSPGTGRSEQYF
few	TRBV7-2	TRBJ2-3	-	TGTGCCAGCAGCTTAGACGGGACCCTTCAGGGTACGCAGTATTTT	CASSLDGTLQGTQYF
medium-sized	TRBV7-2	TRBJ1-5	TRBD1	TGTGCCAGCAGCCAGGGGGGATTCGATCAGCCCCAGCATTTT	CASSQGGFDQPQHF
few	TRBV24-1	TRBJ1-4	-	TGTGCCACCAGTGATTTCGGCGGTACAGCACCAAAAACTGCAACTAATGAAAAACTGTTTTTT	CATSDFGGTAPKTATNEKLFF
few	TRBV6-2/TRBV6-3	TRBJ1-4	-	TGTGCCAGCACCCGACAGTTTAATGAAAAACTGTTTTTT	CASTRQFNEKLFF
medium-sized	TRBV29-1	TRBJ2-3	-	TGCAGCGTTGAAAAGGTCACAGATACGCAGTATTTT	CSVEKVTDTQYF
few	TRBV5-1	TRBJ1-2	-	TGCGCCAGCAGCTTGGATGGTAAAGGCTACACCTTC	CASSLDGKGYTF
-	TRBV19	TRBJ2-7	-	TGTGCCAGTTCGATCGCCAATAACCCTGGGGGGAACGAGCAGTACTTC	CASSIANNPGGNEQYF
medium-sized	TRBV9	TRBJ2-7	TRBD1	TGTGCCAGCAGCGTAGGTTCGACAGGGCCCTACGAGCAGTACTTC	CASSVGSTGPYEQYF
large	TRBV28	TRBJ2-6	-	TGTGCCAGCAGTCAACCGCGGGACCCCTCTGGGGCCAACGTCCTGACTTTC	CASSQPRDPSGANVLTF
medium-sized	TRBV3-1	TRBJ2-7	-	TGTGCCAGCAGCAACCCCCTGGACGGGGCCTACGAGCAGTACTTC	CASSNPLDGAYEQYF
-	TRBV7-9	TRBJ2-2	-	TGTGCCAGCAGCGTCGACAATCGAGCCGGGGAGCTGTTTTTT	CASSVDNRAGELFF